The present TCR beta chain was sequenced within a study of molecular identifiers for immune sequencing clone quantification. Libraries of naive CD8 cells were prepared from approximately 20,000 to 980,000 sorted cells using 10%, 30% or 50% RNA. The authors gated naive CD8 T cells as CD8+CD4-CCR7+CD45RA+ for sorting. After removal of 3 bases from V and 0 bases from J, the junction contained 14 bases not matched to a gene. The germline V gene encodes CDR1 MNHNS and CDR2 SASEGT. The CDR3 runs 19 residues. This clonotype was seen at least ten times. The antigen is unknown. Notes on the study in general: Identical TCR molecules sharing a barcode could underestimate highly expanded clone sizes.

Methods described previously were used for bulk TCR libraries, and listed TCR primers were applied. MiXCR, run by TCRdb on the PCR reads, gives a single entry per CDR3 protein. Of about 630,000 distinct CDR3 sequences in the sample, roughly 27% were seen once. This chain joins TRBV6-1 and TRBJ1-5; 7 positions agree with TRBD1. This receptor was obtained from a human donor in good health. Some libraries in this study had Jurkat cell RNA spiked in. Sample: naive CD8+ T cells from blood, with Jurkat cell RNA spiked in. Subset specified: FACS-sorted CD8+CD4-CCR7+CD45RA+ naive T cells. The CDR3 sequence is CASSDPIRTGTDSNQPQHF. CDR3 in DNA: TGTGCCAGCAGTGACCCGATCCGTACCGGGACAGATAGCAATCAGCCCCAGCATTTT.